The following is a T cell receptor (beta chain) sequence with its context. The sample originates from a study of blood T cell repertoires in COVID-19. Original processing notes: Estimates of nucleated cell counts were drawn from the amplification of reference gene primers. Sequencing was performed with immunoSEQ multiplex PCR; in TCRdb, only in-frame clones are kept and a portion is missing. That table supplies the V and J calls and clone size; D and trimming were determined from the DNA. The profile shows some 120,000 clones, around four fifths of them singletons. Germline CDR1 is MNHEY and CDR2 is SMNVEV (reference sequence). This CDR3 contains 18 residues. V gave up 5 bases and J gave up 3 bases; unmatched junction bases: 15. Seattle's cohort entered during active infection and was followed longitudinally.

Material for sequencing was peripheral blood. This TCR came from a man older than 75 with COVID-19, enrolled during active disease. This chain links TRBV27 with TRBJ1-5; 8 bases map to TRBD1. CDR3 protein: CASSPYMARGQVNQPQHF. CDR3 bases: TGTGCCAGCAGTCCTTACATGGCCAGGGGGCAGGTCAATCAGCCCCAGCATTTT.